This section outlines one TCR beta chain sequence together with its context. The antigen is not known. The CDR3 consists of 14 residues. Germline CDR1 and CDR2: SEHNR and FQNEAQ (reference sequence). Trimming stripped 4 bases from V and 4 bases from J, with 14 bases between. Sequencing used immunoSEQ multiplex PCR; TCRdb keeps in-frame clones, though not all of them. In the table there are under 100,000 clones, about 90% of which are singletons. This sample is part of a study of OX40 agonist ivuxolimab in advanced cancers. Study context: The patients got ivuxolimab, which is an agonistic anti-OX40 (CD134) antibody. Notes on the study in general: The investigators did not determine what antigen specificity the expanded peripheral T cells had. Normalized T-cell clonal expansion was also low in a subset of nonresponders.

The genes are TRBV7-9 and TRBJ2-7, with D perhaps TRBD1 (5 bases). The clonotype originates from an adult with an advanced solid tumor such as melanoma, head and neck, liver or kidney cancer. The sample was CD4+ or CD8+ T cells sorted from blood, taken in a trial of the OX40 agonist ivuxolimab. The CDR3 sequence: CASSSPSTGYEQYF. CDR3 bases: TGTGCCAGCAGCTCACCCTCCACAGGTTACGAGCAGTACTTC.